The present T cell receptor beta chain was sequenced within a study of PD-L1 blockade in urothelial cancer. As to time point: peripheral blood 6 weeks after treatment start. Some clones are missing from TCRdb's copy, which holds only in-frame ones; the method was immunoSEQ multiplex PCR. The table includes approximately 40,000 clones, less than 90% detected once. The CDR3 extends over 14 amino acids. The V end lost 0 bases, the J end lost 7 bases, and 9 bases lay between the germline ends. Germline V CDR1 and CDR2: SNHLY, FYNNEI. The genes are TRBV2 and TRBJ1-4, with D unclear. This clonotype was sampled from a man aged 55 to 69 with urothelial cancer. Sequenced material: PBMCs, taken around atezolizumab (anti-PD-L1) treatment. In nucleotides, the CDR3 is TGTGCCAGCAGTGAAGCCATTCCGGGTGAAAAACTGTTTTTT. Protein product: CASSEAIPGEKLFF.